Presented here are 21 T cell receptor beta chains from one specimen sequenced in a study of monozygotic twins with inflammatory bowel disease. Using the 5' RACE reads, TCRdb records one entry per CDR3 protein without DNA. This table lists roughly 140,000 distinct CDR3 sequences. Sample: blood. The origin of the receptors is a human donor with ulcerative colitis or Crohn's disease, or a healthy co-twin of an affected twin (not recorded which).

This chain uses TRBV7-2 with TRBJ1-2. The length of the CDR3 is 12 residues. Germline V gene data show CDR1 as SGHTA and CDR2 as FQGNSA. CDR3 residues: CASSLSTYGYTF.

The chain links TRBV18 to TRBJ2-7; TCRdb outputs TRBD2, but without DNA this stays unchecked. CDR1 is KGHSH, CDR2 LQKENI, per germline. The CDR3 totals 15 residues. The CDR3 protein is CASSSSSGGASEQYF.

The rearrangement joins TRBV7-3 to TRBJ2-3; the TRBD1 assignment by TCRdb is unverifiable without DNA. The CDR3 is 14 amino acids. The germline CDR1 and CDR2 sequences are SGHTA and FQGTGA. This chain's CDR3 is CASSLWGGTDTQYF.

CDR3 loop: CASSSARGLETQYF. The chain employs TRBV5-6 and TRBJ2-5; without DNA, the TCRdb call of TRBD1 cannot be checked. The CDR3 has 14 residues. The germline CDR1 and CDR2 sequences are SGHDT and YYEEEE. Together with reference TRBV5-6 and TRBJ2-5, the CDR3 gives the full variable domain: DAGVTQSPTHLIKTRGQQVTLRCSPKSGHDTVSWYQQALGQGPQFIFQYYEEEERQRGNFPDRFSGHQFPNYSSELNVNALLLGDSALYLCASSSARGLETQYFGPGTRLLVL.

The rearrangement links TRBV20-1 to TRBJ1-1. The germline V gene has CDR1 DFQATT and CDR2 SNEGSKA (reference sequence). This CDR3 comprises 15 residues. The CDR3 protein is CSACYYIDRNTEAFF.

CDR3 in amino acids: CASSYPWTVPNEQYF. The V call is TRBV6-2 or TRBV6-3, the J call TRBJ2-7; TCRdb's assignment of TRBD1 cannot be checked, as there is no DNA. Germline V gives CDR1 MNHEY, CDR2 SVGEGT. The CDR3 spans 15 residues.

The chain joins TRBV11-2 to TRBJ2-7. CDR3 size: 15 residues. Germline CDR1 SGHAT, CDR2 FQNNGV. CDR3 sequence reads: CASSRLVGYSYEQYF.

The rearrangement links TRBV5-1 to TRBJ2-2; there is no DNA to check the TCRdb D call of TRBD1. The CDR3 is 14 amino acids. In germline, CDR1 is SGHRS, CDR2 YFSETQ. The CDR3 region is CASSPGHTTGELFF.

This rearrangement joins TRBV9 to TRBJ1-1. Germline assignment: CDR1 SGDLS and CDR2 YYNGEE. This CDR3 comprises 16 residues. CDR3: CASSVVGRDFGTEAFF.

CDR3 amino acids: CASSHLGQGGGELFF. The J gene is TRBJ2-2, the V gene TRBV9; TCRdb proposes TRBD1, but this gene call is untestable without DNA. The length of the CDR3 is 15 residues. CDR1 is SGDLS and CDR2 is YYNGEE in the germline V gene.

The chain uses TRBV11-2 and TRBJ2-7; TCRdb lists TRBD1, though no DNA is available to test this call. Germline V gene sequence: CDR1 SGHAT, CDR2 FQNNGV. The CDR3 consists of 16 residues. The CDR3 loop is CASSPPGQYSSYEQYF.

This CDR3 is CSARDHSGTGRNYGYTF. The chain recombines TRBV20-1 with TRBJ1-2; TCRdb's D call of TRBD1 is untestable without DNA. The CDR3 length is 17 residues. CDR1 is DFQATT and CDR2 is SNEGSKA in the germline V gene (reference sequence).

The rearrangement uses TRBV6-4 and TRBJ2-3; TCRdb's D call, TRBD2, is unchecked because there is no DNA. This CDR3 has 15 residues. Germline V gives CDR1 MRHNA, CDR2 SNTAGT. The CDR3: CASSVASGVSDTQYF.

This chain connects TRBV7-2 to TRBJ2-1; TCRdb selects TRBD2, and the lack of DNA leaves this call unchecked. The CDR3 is 16 residues long. Germline V gene data show CDR1 as SGHTA and CDR2 as FQGNSA. Here the CDR3 reads CASSLVGRGGYNEQFF.

The V and J genes are TRBV20-1 and TRBJ2-5; checking the TCRdb D call of TRBD1 is not possible without DNA. Germline V gene sequence: CDR1 DFQATT, CDR2 SNEGSKA (reference sequence). This CDR3 comprises 13 residues. CDR3 amino acids: CSATWDREETQYF.

The CDR3 is CASSFPRSGANVLTF. The V call is TRBV12-3 or TRBV12-4, the J call TRBJ2-6. There are 15 residues in the CDR3.

The chain carries TRBV6-2 or TRBV6-3 and TRBJ1-5; TCRdb proposes TRBD1, but this gene call is untestable without DNA. This CDR3 has 15 amino acids. The germline V gene encodes CDR1 MNHEY and CDR2 SVGEGT. The CDR3 sequence: CASSYGGAGNQPQHF.

The rearrangement uses TRBV15 and TRBJ1-4; TCRdb calls TRBD1, which cannot be checked without DNA. CDR1 and CDR2 from the germline V gene are LNHNV and YYDKDF (reference sequence). CDR3 length: 15 residues. The CDR3 is CATSRQGSPGEKLFF.

The J gene is TRBJ2-1, the V gene TRBV4-1; the D call from TCRdb, TRBD2, cannot be confirmed without DNA. Germline V gene lookup returns CDR1 MGHRA and CDR2 YSYEKL. CDR3 size: 17 residues. CDR3 residues: CASSQDGTSSSYNEQFF.

This rearrangement joins TRBV9 to TRBJ2-3. CDR3 length equals 13 residues. Per germline, CDR1 SGDLS and CDR2 YYNGEE. CDR3: CASSVGITDTQYF.

This chain links TRBV14 with TRBJ1-1; with no DNA, the TCRdb D assignment of TRBD1 cannot be verified. CDR3 length: 13 residues. Germline assignment: CDR1 SGHDN and CDR2 FVKESK. This CDR3 reads CASSQGVQGTLLF.